What follows are 10 T cell receptor beta chains derived from one specimen sequenced in a study of blood T cell repertoires in COVID-19 (dated by TCRdb to the early 2020s). Library construction relied on the immunoSEQ multiplex PCR assay. TCRdb stores this immuneACCESS table with in-frame sequences only. Part of the clones is absent; in the studies checked, under half of the shortfall reflects unresolved V genes, and no reason is known for the rest. Across this sample there are 110,000 to 150,000 clones, with around 80% seen only once. The top ten hold less than 4.5% of the sample. Sequencing was done on a sample of peripheral blood. The receptors come from a man aged 55-75 years with acute or convalescent COVID-19.

V gene TRBV27 combines with J gene TRBJ2-3, with D unclear. V lost 5 bases to trimming and J lost 2 bases, with 14 bases between them. This CDR3 is 15 amino acids long. Per germline, CDR1 MNHEY and CDR2 SMNVEV (reference sequence). The CDR3 DNA is TGTGCCAGCAGTACCCTGCGGCTAAACACAGATACGCAGTATTTT. It codes for CASSTLRLNTDTQYF.

The chain carries TRBV6-5 and TRBJ2-1; tentative D call: TRBD1 (6 bases). The V gene's germline CDR1 is MNHEY and CDR2 SVGAGI. Trimming took 7 bases from V and 2 from J, leaving 15 bases between them. The CDR3 is 15 residues long. DNA for the CDR3: TGTGCCAGCACCCCTACAGGGTTGGCCTACAATGAGCAGTTCTTC. It encodes CASTPTGLAYNEQFF.

About this clone itself: This CDR3 is also generated by other DNA sequences in the sample. The J gene is TRBJ1-1, the V gene TRBV5-4, with D perhaps TRBD1 (5 bases). Trimming cost V 5 bases and J 1 base, with 18 bases left between them. The CDR3 spans 16 residues. Looked up from germline, CDR1 is SGHNT and CDR2 is YYREEE (reference sequence). As DNA, the CDR3 is TGTGCCAGCAGTCCCGGGGGAAGGACTCCGAACACTGAAGCTTTCTTT. Amino acids: CASSPGGRTPNTEAFF.

The genes are TRBV6-5 and TRBJ2-7; 9 bases are a match to TRBD1. The CDR3 is 14 residues long. The germline CDR1 and CDR2 sequences are MNHEY and SVGAGI. V was clipped by 6 bases and J by 4 bases; unmatched bases: 7. The CDR3 protein is CASRRAGQGYEQYF. CDR3 coding DNA: TGTGCCAGCAGACGGGCGGGACAGGGTTACGAGCAGTACTTC.

The chain recombines TRBV11-2 with TRBJ2-7; TRBD1 is a possible D gene (5 bases). V gave up 3 bases and J gave up 1 base, with 16 bases separating them. The CDR3 length is 16 residues. Looked up from germline, CDR1 is SGHAT and CDR2 is FQNNGV. CDR3 bases: TGTGCCAGCAGCTTCTCGGTTGTGCAGGGTTCCTACGAGCAGTACTTC. Translating gives CASSFSVVQGSYEQYF.

The rearrangement links TRBV6-5 to TRBJ2-3, with 9 nucleotides matching TRBD2. The J segment lost 6 bases and the V segment lost 7 bases, leaving 11 bases of the junction unmatched. This CDR3 is 15 amino acids long. From germline, CDR1 is MNHEY and CDR2 SVGAGI. CDR3 nucleotide sequence: TGTGCCAGCAAAGTCGGCGGGGGGGGAATGGATACGCAGTATTTT. This gives the protein CASKVGGGGMDTQYF.

The rearrangement links TRBV3-1 (or the pseudogene TRBV3-2) to TRBJ2-5, with 7 bases fitting TRBD2. Germline trimming cut 0 bases from V and 5 bases from J; bases unmatched to any gene: 3. CDR3 length: 14 amino acids. In germline, CDR1 is LGHDT, CDR2 YNNKEL (reference sequence). CDR3 nucleotide sequence: TGTGCCAGCAGCCAAGATGACGGGAGGGAGACCCAGTACTTC. Amino acid sequence: CASSQDDGRETQYF.

This CDR3 reads CASSYGDYSNYGYTF. The CDR3 DNA sequence: TGTGCCAGCAGTTATGGGGACTACTCCAACTATGGCTACACCTTC. The V and J genes are TRBV6-6 and TRBJ1-2; D is perhaps TRBD1 (5 bases). The germline V and J ends were trimmed by 3 bases and 2 bases, with 13 bases remaining between them. Looked up from germline, CDR1 is MNHNY and CDR2 is SVGAGI (reference sequence). This CDR3 has 15 residues.

The genes are TRBV6-5 and TRBJ2-7; 8 bases map to TRBD1. Germline assignment: CDR1 MNHEY and CDR2 SVGAGI. J was trimmed by 2 bases and V by 0 bases; bases with no gene match: 6. The CDR3 consists of 16 residues. For the CDR3, the DNA is TGTGCCAGCAGTTACTCGATGGCAGGGGGCGCCTACGAGCAGTACTTC. Protein sequence: CASSYSMAGGAYEQYF.

This clone was detected only a few times. This sequence joins TRBV18 and TRBJ1-3; possible D gene TRBD1, 6 bases. Trimming stripped 2 bases from V and 6 bases from J, with 11 bases between. Germline lookup yields CDR1 KGHSH and CDR2 LQKENI. CDR3 length: 14 amino acids. The CDR3 here is CASSPAGEVNTIYF. The DNA for the CDR3 is TGTGCCAGCTCACCAGCAGGGGAAGTAAACACCATATATTTT.